Below are 9 T cell receptor beta chains sequenced from a single sample in a study of T-cell reconstitution after alpha-beta-depleted transplantation in children. TCRbeta library preparation incorporated unique molecular identifiers. TCRdb reanalysed the PCR reads using MiXCR and keeps one entry per CDR3 protein. This table holds 530,000 or so distinct CDR3 sequences, approximately 30% found once. The sequenced sample was PBMCs, obtained before TCRalphabeta/CD19-depleted stem cell transplant. The receptor set was obtained from a boy younger than two with Wiskott-Aldrich syndrome, due to receive a stem cell transplant.

This chain links TRBV9 with TRBJ2-1, with 15 bases matching TRBD2. Germline loops: CDR1 SGDLS, CDR2 YYNGEE. V lost 4 bases and J lost 5; bases outside the gene matches: 13. CDR3 length: 19 amino acids. The CDR3 DNA reads as TGTGCCAGCAGCTCCCCACGGACTAGCGGGAGGGCCATGGACAATGAGCAGTTCTTC. It yields the protein CASSSPRTSGRAMDNEQFF.

The chain is built from TRBV27 and TRBJ2-1; 14 bases match TRBD2. The length of the CDR3 is 15 residues. Germline trimming cut 3 bases from V and 12 bases from J; bases unmatched to any gene: 7. The germline V gene has CDR1 MNHEY and CDR2 SMNVEV (reference sequence). CDR3 sequence reads: CASSFPGLAGVVQFF. The CDR3 bases are TGTGCCAGCAGTTTCCCGGGACTAGCGGGAGTGGTGCAGTTCTTC.

This clonotype was counted between two and nine times. The chain's CDR3 is CASRRTGGVSYNEQFF. For the CDR3, the DNA is TGCGCCAGCAGGAGGACAGGGGGAGTATCCTACAATGAGCAGTTCTTC. The chain uses TRBV5-1 and TRBJ2-1, with 10 bases lining up with TRBD1. The CDR3 sequence is 16 residues long. Per germline, CDR1 SGHRS and CDR2 YFSETQ. The trim removed 5 bases at V and 1 base at J, leaving 6 bases unmatched.

The J gene is TRBJ2-7, the V gene TRBV28; the D is unclear. Germline CDR1 is MDHEN and CDR2 is SYDVKM. V lost 2 bases and J lost 6, with 11 bases in between. CDR3 length: 13 residues. For the CDR3, the DNA is TGTGCCAGCAGTTTAGGGCAGGACCTCGAGCAGTACTTC. This sequence encodes CASSLGQDLEQYF.

The rearrangement joins TRBV7-8 to TRBJ2-7; TRBD2 matches 7 bases. The CDR3 contains 14 residues. Germline V gene data show CDR1 as SGHVS and CDR2 as FQNEAQ. V shed 2 bases and J 2 bases; nucleotides not matched to a gene: 3. CDR3 amino acids: CASSLSGNAYEQYF. The DNA for the CDR3 is TGTGCCAGCAGCTTAAGCGGGAACGCCTACGAGCAGTACTTC. Full variable domain (rest looked up from reference TRBV7-8 and TRBJ2-7): GAGVSQSPRYKVAKRGQDVALRCDPISGHVSLFWYQQALGQGPEFLTYFQNEAQLDKSGLPSDRFFAERPEGSVSTLKIQRTQQEDSAVYLCASSLSGNAYEQYFGPGTRLTVT.

This clonotype was picked up a small number of times. This rearrangement joins TRBV6-1 to TRBJ2-3, with 9 positions matching TRBD2. Germline values: CDR1 MNHNS, CDR2 SASEGT. J was trimmed by 2 bases and V by 8 bases; bases with no gene match: 5. The CDR3 is 14 amino acids. Here the CDR3 reads CASGPGLATDTQYF. The CDR3 DNA sequence: TGTGCCAGCGGCCCGGGACTAGCCACAGATACGCAGTATTTT.

The sample holds a few counts of this clonotype. The rearrangement uses TRBV28 and TRBJ1-2, with D unresolved. This CDR3 is 14 amino acids long. Looked up from germline, CDR1 is MDHEN and CDR2 is SYDVKM. Trimming cost V 2 bases and J 2 bases, with 9 bases left between them. The CDR3 sequence: CASSLQQINYGYTF. The CDR3, as DNA: TGTGCCAGCAGTTTACAGCAGATCAACTATGGCTACACCTTC.

V gene TRBV4-1 combines with J gene TRBJ2-4; no clear D gene. Looked up from germline, CDR1 is MGHRA and CDR2 is YSYEKL. Trimming removed 0 bases from V and 10 bases from J, with 10 bases in between. The CDR3 is 13 residues long. CDR3 nucleotide sequence: TGCGCCAGCAGCCAAGAATCTAGACCAATTCAGTACTTC. This gives the protein CASSQESRPIQYF.

In this sample, this clonotype turned up a few times. The chain employs TRBV20-1 and TRBJ1-5; no definite D call. CDR3 length: 14 amino acids. Germline assignment: CDR1 DFQATT and CDR2 SNEGSKA (reference sequence). The ends were cut back, 3 bases at V and 0 bases at J, with 9 bases in the middle. The CDR3 sequence is CSASGYYSNQPQHF. In DNA, the CDR3 is TGCAGTGCTAGTGGGTATTATAGCAATCAGCCCCAGCATTTT.